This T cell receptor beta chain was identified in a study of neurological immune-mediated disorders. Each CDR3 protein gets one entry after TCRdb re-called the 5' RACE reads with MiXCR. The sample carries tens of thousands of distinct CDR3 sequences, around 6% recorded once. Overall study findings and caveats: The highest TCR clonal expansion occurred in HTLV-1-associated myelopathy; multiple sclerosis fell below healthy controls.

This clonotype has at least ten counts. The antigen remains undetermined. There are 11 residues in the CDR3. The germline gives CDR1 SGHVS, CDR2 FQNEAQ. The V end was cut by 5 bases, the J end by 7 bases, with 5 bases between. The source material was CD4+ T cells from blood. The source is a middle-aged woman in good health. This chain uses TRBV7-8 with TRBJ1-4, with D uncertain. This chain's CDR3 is CASSPGEKLFF. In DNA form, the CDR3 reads TGTGCCAGCAGCCCAGGTGAAAAACTGTTTTTT.